The 18 T cell receptor beta chains below all came from one sample that was sequenced in a study of human T cells and chemical hapten exposure (dated by TCRdb to the early 2020s). Receptor libraries were prepared by RACE. Sequencing relied on a NextSeq 500. The public reads were run again by TCRdb, first through fastp at Q25 and then through MiXCR, and only productive beta chains were kept. Rows are combined by CDR3 protein, so each entry shows the most common genes and DNA. The sample includes more than 250,000 distinct CDR3 sequences, with 7.5% to 10% observed a single time. Together, the top ten hold under 2.5% of the sample. The sample's time point, from its label and the paper: pre-sensitization, week 0. Taken with the paper, the label for treatment or condition translates to: therapeutic diphenylcyclopropenone sensitization with weekly scalp DPC. This specimen consisted of whole blood, obtained in connection with sensitization to the hapten diphenylcyclopropenone (DPC). The receptor source for this set is a woman aged 40 to 50 with alopecia areata. Some clones in this sample may be carry-over from other donors' samples.

This clonotype was detected only a few times. The chain recombines TRBV6-2 or TRBV6-3 with TRBJ2-3; 9 bases align to TRBD2. V shed 0 bases, J shed 4 bases, and the junction held 5 bases outside the gene matches. This CDR3 spans 16 amino acids. The germline CDR1 and CDR2 sequences are MNHEY and SVGEGT. The CDR3 coding sequence is TGTGCCAGCAGTTACTCCGGACTAGCGAGGGCAGATACGCAGTATTTT. Protein: CASSYSGLARADTQYF.

In this sample, this clonotype turned up a few times. The chain employs TRBV20-1 and TRBJ2-1, with 8 bases aligning to TRBD2. CDR1 DFQATT and CDR2 SNEGSKA come from the germline V gene (reference sequence). The V and J ends lost 3 bases and 14 bases, in that order; junction bases with no gene match: 9. CDR3 length equals 12 residues. For the CDR3, the DNA is TGCAGTGCTAGCGGGAGGGCCGGAGTAGAGTTCTTC. As protein: CSASGRAGVEFF.

The chain carries TRBV7-2 and TRBJ2-1; TRBD2 matches at 8 bases. In germline, CDR1 is SGHTA, CDR2 FQGNSA. Losses at the gene ends were 5 bases for V and 5 bases for J; bases not matched to a gene: 11. The CDR3 has 16 residues. CDR3 sequence reads: CASSPPPGLVHNEQFF. CDR3 bases: TGTGCCAGCAGCCCCCCCCCGGGACTAGTCCACAATGAGCAGTTCTTC.

CDR3 sequence: CAIRQGGSYNEQFF. CDR3 coding DNA: TGTGCCATCAGACAGGGGGGCTCCTACAATGAGCAGTTCTTC. The chain carries TRBV10-3 and TRBJ2-1; TRBD1 aligns across 8 bases. The germline CDR1 and CDR2 sequences are ENHRY and SYGVKD. Trimming at V came to 6 bases and at J to 0 bases, leaving 1 base not matched to a gene. The CDR3 runs to 14 residues.

This clonotype was counted a few times. This chain links TRBV28 with TRBJ2-3, with 7 bases fitting TRBD2. Unmatched junction bases numbered 15, after V lost 10 bases and J lost 5 bases. The V gene's germline CDR1 is MDHEN and CDR2 SYDVKM. This CDR3 region has 15 residues. The chain's CDR3 is CATSLEAGVVDTQYF. The DNA for the CDR3 is TGTGCCACCTCTCTAGAGGCGGGAGTAGTAGATACGCAGTATTTT.

The chain uses TRBV7-2 and TRBJ1-5, with 8 bases identical to TRBD1. J gave up 1 base and V 4 bases, and 3 bases lay outside the gene matches. The CDR3 spans 15 residues. Germline lookup yields CDR1 SGHTA and CDR2 FQGNSA. Here the CDR3 DNA reads TGTGCCAGCAGCTCGCAGGGGGCAAGCAATCAGCCCCAGCATTTT. This encodes CASSSQGASNQPQHF.

This clonotype has a count of ten or more. V usage is TRBV28 and J usage is TRBJ2-1; 9 nucleotides line up with TRBD2. With V trimmed by 6 bases and J by 1 base, 7 bases remained unmatched. The CDR3 spans 16 residues. The germline V gene encodes CDR1 MDHEN and CDR2 SYDVKM. CDR3 sequence (DNA): TGTGCCAGCAGGGCCTCACTAGCGGGTTCCTACAATGAGCAGTTCTTC. Translated: CASRASLAGSYNEQFF.

The V call is TRBV7-2, the J call TRBJ2-7; a possible D gene is TRBD2 (6 bases). The V end was cut by 1 base, the J end by 7 bases, with 20 bases between. The length of the CDR3 is 16 residues. The germline gives CDR1 SGHTA, CDR2 FQGNSA. The CDR3 DNA reads TGTGCCAGCAGCTTAGTGCCAGCGGCGGGAAAAGGGGAGCAGTACTTC. Translated: CASSLVPAAGKGEQYF. Using reference TRBV7-2 and TRBJ2-7 for the parts outside the CDR3, the full variable domain is GAGVSQSPSNKVTEKGKDVELRCDPISGHTALYWYRQSLGQGLEFLIYFQGNSAPDKSGLPSDRFSAERTGGSVSTLTIQRTQQEDSAVYLCASSLVPAAGKGEQYFGPGTRLTVT.

The chain joins TRBV28 to TRBJ2-3, with a tentative D call TRBD1 (5 bases). This CDR3 region has 14 residues. Deletions cut 7 bases from V and 4 bases from J, with 15 bases between. In germline, CDR1 is MDHEN, CDR2 SYDVKM. The DNA for the CDR3 is TGTGCCAGCAATACCCCAGGGTTTTCAGATACGCAGTATTTT. Translation gives CASNTPGFSDTQYF.

This clonotype was detected many times. This chain links TRBV2 with TRBJ2-1; D is undetermined. The CDR3 has 13 residues. With 0 bases removed from V and 10 bases from J, the gap between germline ends came to 10 bases. The V gene's germline CDR1 is SNHLY and CDR2 FYNNEI. CDR3 sequence (DNA): TGTGCCAGCAGTGAAGCAAGGGTCCGAGAGCAGTTCTTC. Translating it yields CASSEARVREQFF. The full variable domain, its missing parts supplied by reference TRBV2 and TRBJ2-1, is EPEVTQTPSHQVTQMGQEVILRCVPISNHLYFYWYRQILGQKVEFLVSFYNNEISEKSEIFDDQFSVERPDGSNFTLKIRSTKLEDSAMYFCASSEARVREQFFGPGTRLTVL.

This clonotype has more than one count but fewer than ten. The chain joins TRBV20-1 to TRBJ2-3; tentatively, D is TRBD1 or TRBD2 (5 bases each). The germline V gene has CDR1 DFQATT and CDR2 SNEGSKA (reference sequence). CDR3 length: 16 amino acids. Trimming removed 1 base from V and 3 bases from J, with 17 bases in between. DNA for the CDR3: TGCAGTGCTAGAGCATTCACAGGAGGTCGAACAGATACGCAGTATTTT. Its translation: CSARAFTGGRTDTQYF.

This clonotype occurred many times. The gene calls are TRBV20-1 and TRBJ1-3; D is perhaps TRBD1 (5 bases). The CDR3 sequence is 14 residues long. The V end lost 6 bases, the J end lost 2 bases, and 14 bases lay between the germline ends. Germline CDR1 DFQATT, CDR2 SNEGSKA (reference sequence). CDR3 in amino acids: CSATPGGPGNTIYF. CDR3 DNA sequence: TGCAGTGCAACACCCGGGGGACCTGGAAACACCATATATTTT.

The chain links TRBV27 to TRBJ2-3, with 7 bases lining up with TRBD2. V lost 2 bases to trimming and J lost 2 bases; unmatched junction nucleotides: 7. From germline, CDR1 is MNHEY and CDR2 SMNVEV (reference sequence). The CDR3 has 16 amino acids. This CDR3 is CASSLGLGGVTDTQYF. The CDR3 nucleotides read TGTGCCAGCAGTTTAGGACTAGGCGGGGTCACAGATACGCAGTATTTT.

On this clonotype itself: Germline and junction disagree at one end, which may indicate a read error. The rearrangement joins TRBV6-5 to TRBJ1-4; TRBD1 might be the D (6 bases). The germline V gene encodes CDR1 MNHEY and CDR2 SVGAGI. This CDR3 has 17 residues. CDR3 nucleotide sequence: TGTGCCAGCGGTTACTCGACGGGGGGCCGAGCTAATGAAAAACTGTTTTTT. It yields the protein CASGYSTGGRANEKLFF.

The chain uses TRBV30 and TRBJ2-1; 7 positions match TRBD2. The CDR3 has 16 residues. The V segment lost 3 bases and the J segment 2 bases; nucleotides outside the gene matches: 10. Germline V gene sequence: CDR1 GTSNPN, CDR2 SVGIG (reference sequence). The CDR3: CAWRKLKRGTYNEQFF. The CDR3 DNA is TGTGCCTGGAGAAAACTTAAGCGGGGAACCTACAATGAGCAGTTCTTC.

This clonotype was recorded a few times. The chain couples TRBV5-1 to TRBJ2-5; TRBD1 matches 8 bases. The CDR3 totals 15 residues. With 4 bases clipped from V and 5 bases from J, the junction kept 10 bases outside the gene matches. Looked up from germline, CDR1 is SGHRS and CDR2 is YFSETQ. The CDR3 sequence: CASSDGRGPWETQYF. CDR3 coding DNA: TGCGCCAGCAGCGATGGCAGGGGGCCTTGGGAGACCCAGTACTTC.

This clonotype turned up a few times. The gene calls are TRBV30 and TRBJ2-1, with D unresolved. Germline V gene sequence: CDR1 GTSNPN, CDR2 SVGIG (reference sequence). There are 13 residues in the CDR3. Trimming left V 3 bases short and J 9 bases short, with 15 bases between. In DNA form, the CDR3 reads TGTGCCTGGAGGCCCGCTGGTTTCAGTGAGCAGTTCTTC. This encodes CAWRPAGFSEQFF.

V and J are TRBV9 and TRBJ1-2, with D hard to call. There are 13 residues in the CDR3. CDR1 and CDR2 from the germline V gene are SGDLS and YYNGEE. Trimming stripped 0 bases from V and 4 bases from J, with 7 bases between. This CDR3 is CASSVGQTYGYTF. The CDR3 nucleotides are TGTGCCAGCAGCGTAGGCCAGACCTATGGCTACACCTTC.